These 4 T cell receptor beta chains came from one sample sequenced in a study of CD8+CD57+ T cells in acquired aplastic anemia. In patients chosen for sequencing, flow cytometry had shown CD8+CD57+ cell expansion. According to the study, genomic DNA was the template for TCR beta VDJ and CDR3 profiling. TCRdb fed the reads into MiXCR, producing one record per CDR3 protein. The sample holds 220,000 or so distinct CDR3 sequences, 60% to 80% seen once. Input material: sorted CD4+, CD8+, or CD8+CD57+ T cells (not recorded which) from PBMCs. These receptors all stem from a human donor with aplastic anemia.

V gene TRBV7-2 combines with J gene TRBJ1-1; no clear D gene. The CDR3 is 15 residues long. Between the trimmed V and J ends, which lost 2 bases and 8 bases, there was a span of 18 bases. Germline V gene lookup returns CDR1 SGHTA and CDR2 FQGNSA. The DNA for the CDR3 is TGTGCCAGCAGCTTATGGGAGATTAGGGTCGCGGAAGCTTTCTTT. Translated: CASSLWEIRVAEAFF. The variable domain in full, with the rest retrieved from reference TRBV7-2 and TRBJ1-1, is GAGVSQSPSNKVTEKGKDVELRCDPISGHTALYWYRQSLGQGLEFLIYFQGNSAPDKSGLPSDRFSAERTGGSVSTLTIQRTQQEDSAVYLCASSLWEIRVAEAFFGQGTRLTVV.

V and J are TRBV7-9 and TRBJ2-3; perhaps TRBD2 as D (6 bases). The CDR3 runs to 12 residues. The V gene's germline CDR1 is SEHNR and CDR2 FQNEAQ (reference sequence). The V end was cut by 5 bases, the J end by 14 bases, with 17 bases between. CDR3 bases: TGTGCCAGCAGCCGTGGACTAAGCCTGGCGTATTTT. It yields the protein CASSRGLSLAYF.

The chain has TRBV7-9 and TRBJ2-7, with TRBD1 matching 8 bases. This CDR3 spans 13 amino acids. Germline V gene lookup returns CDR1 SEHNR and CDR2 FQNEAQ (reference sequence). Trimming cost V 4 bases and J 7 bases; bases outside gene matches: 6. CDR3 coding DNA: TGTGCCAGCAGCTCGCGACAGGGGAGTGAGCAGTACTTC. Its protein product is CASSSRQGSEQYF.

J is TRBJ1-5 and V is TRBV10-1, with 7 nucleotides matching TRBD1. Germline V gene sequence: CDR1 WNHNN, CDR2 SYGVQD (reference sequence). V shed 6 bases, J shed 7 bases, and the junction held 12 bases outside the gene matches. This CDR3 region has 15 residues. The chain's CDR3 is CASSAETGSRQPQHF. The DNA for the CDR3 is TGCGCCAGCAGCGCAGAGACAGGGTCTCGCCAGCCCCAGCATTTT.